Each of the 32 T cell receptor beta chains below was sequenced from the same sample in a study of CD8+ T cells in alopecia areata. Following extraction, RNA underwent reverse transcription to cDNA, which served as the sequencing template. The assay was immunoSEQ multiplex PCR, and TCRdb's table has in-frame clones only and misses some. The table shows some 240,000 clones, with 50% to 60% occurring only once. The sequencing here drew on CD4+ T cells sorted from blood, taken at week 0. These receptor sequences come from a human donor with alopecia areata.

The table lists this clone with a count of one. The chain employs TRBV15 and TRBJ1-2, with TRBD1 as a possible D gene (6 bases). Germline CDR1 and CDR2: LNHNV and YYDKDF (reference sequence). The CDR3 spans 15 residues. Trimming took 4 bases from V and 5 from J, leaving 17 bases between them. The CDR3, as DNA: TGTGCCACCAGCACGGTGGGGGCGACGGATTATGGCTACACCTTC. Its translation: CATSTVGATDYGYTF.

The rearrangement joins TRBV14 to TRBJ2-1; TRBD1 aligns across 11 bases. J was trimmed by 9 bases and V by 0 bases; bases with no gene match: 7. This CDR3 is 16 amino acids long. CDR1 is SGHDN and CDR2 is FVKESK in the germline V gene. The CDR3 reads CASSQDLGQGAREQFF. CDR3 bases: TGTGCCAGCAGCCAAGATTTAGGACAGGGGGCTCGTGAGCAGTTCTTC.

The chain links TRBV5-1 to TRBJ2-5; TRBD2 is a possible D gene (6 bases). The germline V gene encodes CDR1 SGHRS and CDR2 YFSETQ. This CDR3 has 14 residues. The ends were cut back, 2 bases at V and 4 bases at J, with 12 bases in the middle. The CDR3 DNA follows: TGCGCCAGCAGCTTTCGGGAGAACGGAGAGACCCAGTACTTC. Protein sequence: CASSFRENGETQYF. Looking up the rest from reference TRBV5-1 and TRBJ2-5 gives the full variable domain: KAGVTQTPRYLIKTRGQQVTLSCSPISGHRSVSWYQQTPGQGLQFLFEYFSETQRNKGNFPGRFSGRQFSNSRSEMNVSTLELGDSALYLCASSFRENGETQYFGPGTRLLVL.

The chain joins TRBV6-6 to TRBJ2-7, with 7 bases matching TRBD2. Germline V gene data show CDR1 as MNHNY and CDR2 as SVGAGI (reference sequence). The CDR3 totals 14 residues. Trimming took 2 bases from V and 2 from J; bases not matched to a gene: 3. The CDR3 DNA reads TGTGCCAGCAGTTACGGGGGAGGGCCCTACGAGCAGTACTTC. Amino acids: CASSYGGGPYEQYF.

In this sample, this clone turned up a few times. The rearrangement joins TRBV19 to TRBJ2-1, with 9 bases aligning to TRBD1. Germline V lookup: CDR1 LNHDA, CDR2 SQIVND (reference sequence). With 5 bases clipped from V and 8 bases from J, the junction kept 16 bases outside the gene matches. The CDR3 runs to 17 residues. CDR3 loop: CASSHGGGTGRPYEQFF. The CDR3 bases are TGTGCCAGTAGTCACGGGGGAGGGACAGGGCGACCGTATGAGCAGTTCTTC.

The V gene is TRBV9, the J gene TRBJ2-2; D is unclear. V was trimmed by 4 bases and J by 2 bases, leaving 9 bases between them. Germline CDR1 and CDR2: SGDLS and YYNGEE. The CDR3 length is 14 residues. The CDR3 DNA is TGTGCCAGCAGCCCGAGACACAACACCGGGGAGCTGTTTTTT. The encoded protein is CASSPRHNTGELFF.

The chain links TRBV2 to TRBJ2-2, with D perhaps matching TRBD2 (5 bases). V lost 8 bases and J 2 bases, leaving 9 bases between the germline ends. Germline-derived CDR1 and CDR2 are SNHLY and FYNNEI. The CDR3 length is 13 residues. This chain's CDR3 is CASRGPNTGELFF. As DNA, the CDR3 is TGTGCCAGCCGCGGGCCCAACACCGGGGAGCTGTTTTTT.

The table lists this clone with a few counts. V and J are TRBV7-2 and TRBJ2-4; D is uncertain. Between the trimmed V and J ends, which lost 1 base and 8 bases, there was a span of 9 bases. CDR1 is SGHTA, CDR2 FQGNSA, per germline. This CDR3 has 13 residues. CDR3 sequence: CASSLDSGDIQYF. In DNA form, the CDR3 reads TGTGCCAGCAGCTTAGACAGTGGAGACATTCAGTACTTC.

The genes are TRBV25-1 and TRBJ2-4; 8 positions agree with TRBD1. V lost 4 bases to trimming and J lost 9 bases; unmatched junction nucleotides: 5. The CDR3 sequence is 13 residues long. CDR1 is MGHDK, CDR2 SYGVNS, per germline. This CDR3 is CASSGTGSGIQYF. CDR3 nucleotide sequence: TGTGCCAGCAGTGGGACAGGGAGTGGCATTCAGTACTTC.

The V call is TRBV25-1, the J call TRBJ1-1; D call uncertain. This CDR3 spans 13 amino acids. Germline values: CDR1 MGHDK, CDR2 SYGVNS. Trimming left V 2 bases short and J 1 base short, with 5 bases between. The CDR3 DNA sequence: TGTGCCAGCAGTGAAGGGAAGAACACTGAAGCTTTCTTT. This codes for CASSEGKNTEAFF.

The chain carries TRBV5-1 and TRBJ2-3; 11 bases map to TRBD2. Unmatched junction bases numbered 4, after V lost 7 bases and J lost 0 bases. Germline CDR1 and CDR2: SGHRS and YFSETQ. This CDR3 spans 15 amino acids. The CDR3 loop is CASGGLAASTDTQYF. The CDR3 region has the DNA TGCGCCAGCGGGGGACTAGCGGCTAGCACAGATACGCAGTATTTT.

This CDR3 reads CASSSTGAGMADTQYF. The CDR3 DNA reads as TGCGCCAGCAGCTCCACGGGAGCGGGGATGGCAGATACGCAGTATTTT. The chain carries TRBV5-1 and TRBJ2-3; 7 bases align to TRBD2. There are 16 residues in the CDR3. The germline gives CDR1 SGHRS, CDR2 YFSETQ. V lost 3 bases, J lost 4 bases, and 11 bases stayed unmatched.

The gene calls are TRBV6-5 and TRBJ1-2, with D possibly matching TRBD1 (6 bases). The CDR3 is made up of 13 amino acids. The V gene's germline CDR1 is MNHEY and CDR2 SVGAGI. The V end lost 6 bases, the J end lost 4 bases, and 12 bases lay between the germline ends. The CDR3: CASRTGHLYGYTF. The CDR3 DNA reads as TGTGCCAGCAGGACGGGACACCTCTATGGCTACACCTTC.

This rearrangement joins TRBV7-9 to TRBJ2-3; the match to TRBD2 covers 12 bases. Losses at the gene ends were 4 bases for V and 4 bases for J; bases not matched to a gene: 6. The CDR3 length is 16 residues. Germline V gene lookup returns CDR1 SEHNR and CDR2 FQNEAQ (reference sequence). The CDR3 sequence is CASSSLLAGGPDTQYF. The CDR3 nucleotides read TGTGCCAGCAGCTCATTACTAGCGGGAGGACCAGATACGCAGTATTTT.

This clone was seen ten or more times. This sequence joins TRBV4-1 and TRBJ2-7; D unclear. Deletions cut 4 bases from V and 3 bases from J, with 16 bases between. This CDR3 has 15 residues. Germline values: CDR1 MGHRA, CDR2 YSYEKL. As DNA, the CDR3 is TGCGCCAGCAGCCCCCCGCCCCTTAGCAGCTACGAGCAGTACTTC. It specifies CASSPPPLSSYEQYF.

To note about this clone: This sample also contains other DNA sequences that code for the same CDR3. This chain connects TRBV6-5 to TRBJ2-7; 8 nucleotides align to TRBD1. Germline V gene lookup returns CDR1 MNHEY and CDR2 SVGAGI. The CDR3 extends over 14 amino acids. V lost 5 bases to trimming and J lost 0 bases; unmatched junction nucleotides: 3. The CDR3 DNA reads TGTGCCAGCAGTAGGACAGGGAGCTCCTACGAGCAGTACTTC. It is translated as CASSRTGSSYEQYF.

The CDR3 DNA reads TGTGCCAGCTCAGCAGTCACAGGGGGGGTCGGCACTGAAGCTTTCTTT. This encodes CASSAVTGGVGTEAFF. The V call is TRBV18, the J call TRBJ1-1, with 8 bases that match TRBD1. Germline CDR1 KGHSH, CDR2 LQKENI. The CDR3 spans 16 residues. Trimming removed 5 bases from V and 4 bases from J; junction bases left unmatched: 12.

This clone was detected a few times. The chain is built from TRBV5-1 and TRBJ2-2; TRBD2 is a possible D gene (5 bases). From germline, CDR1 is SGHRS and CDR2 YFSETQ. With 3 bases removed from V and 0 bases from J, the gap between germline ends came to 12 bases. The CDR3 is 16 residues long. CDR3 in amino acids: CASSSKEGTNTGELFF. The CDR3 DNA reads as TGCGCCAGCAGCTCCAAAGAGGGTACGAACACCGGGGAGCTGTTTTTT.

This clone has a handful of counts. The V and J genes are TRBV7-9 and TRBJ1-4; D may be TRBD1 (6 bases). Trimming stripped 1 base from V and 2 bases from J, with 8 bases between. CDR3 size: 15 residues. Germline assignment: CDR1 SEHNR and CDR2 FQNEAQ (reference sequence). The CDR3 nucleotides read TGTGCCAGCAGCTTAGGTACAGGGACTAATGAAAAACTGTTTTTT. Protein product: CASSLGTGTNEKLFF.

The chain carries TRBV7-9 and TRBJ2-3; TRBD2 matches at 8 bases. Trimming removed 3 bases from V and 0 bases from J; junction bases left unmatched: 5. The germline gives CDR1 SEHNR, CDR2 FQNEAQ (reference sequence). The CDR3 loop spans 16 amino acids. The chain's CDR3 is CASSFRGRPSTDTQYF. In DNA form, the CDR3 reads TGTGCCAGCAGCTTTCGCGGGAGGCCTAGCACAGATACGCAGTATTTT.

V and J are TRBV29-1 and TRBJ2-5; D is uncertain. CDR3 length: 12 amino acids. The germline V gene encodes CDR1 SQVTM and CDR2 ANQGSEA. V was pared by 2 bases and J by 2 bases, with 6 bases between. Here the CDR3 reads CSVERSQETQYF. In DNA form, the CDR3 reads TGCAGCGTTGAACGGTCGCAAGAGACCCAGTACTTC.

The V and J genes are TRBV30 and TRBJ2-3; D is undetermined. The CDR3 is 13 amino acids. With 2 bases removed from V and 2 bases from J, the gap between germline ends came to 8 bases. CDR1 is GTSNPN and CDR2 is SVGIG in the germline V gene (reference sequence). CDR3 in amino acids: CAWSPMFTDTQYF. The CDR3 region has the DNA TGTGCCTGGAGTCCAATGTTCACAGATACGCAGTATTTT.

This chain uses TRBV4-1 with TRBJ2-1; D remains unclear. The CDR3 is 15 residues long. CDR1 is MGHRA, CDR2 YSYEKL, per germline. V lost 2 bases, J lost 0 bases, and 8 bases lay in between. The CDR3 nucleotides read TGCGCCAGCAGCCAATGGGTTAGCTCCTACAATGAGCAGTTCTTC. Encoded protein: CASSQWVSSYNEQFF.

CDR3 in amino acids: CAWRTSGSSGELFF. As DNA, the CDR3 is TGTGCCTGGCGGACTAGCGGGAGTTCTGGGGAGCTGTTTTTT. The V call is TRBV30, the J call TRBJ2-2, with TRBD2 matching over 13 bases. V dropped 5 bases and J dropped 8; count of bases not matched to a gene: 5. Germline V gene sequence: CDR1 GTSNPN, CDR2 SVGIG (reference sequence). This CDR3 is built from 14 residues. The full variable domain, rest sourced from reference TRBV30 and TRBJ2-2, is SQTIHQWPATLVQPVGSPLSLECTVEGTSNPNLYWYRQAAGRGLQLLFYSVGIGQISSEVPQNLSASRPQDRQFILSSKKLLLSDSGFYLCAWRTSGSSGELFFGEGSRLTVL.

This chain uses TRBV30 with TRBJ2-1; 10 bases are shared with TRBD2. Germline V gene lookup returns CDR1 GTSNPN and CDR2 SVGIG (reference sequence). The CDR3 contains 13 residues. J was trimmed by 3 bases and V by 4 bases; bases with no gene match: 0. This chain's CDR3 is CAWTSGGYNEQFF. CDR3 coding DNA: TGTGCCTGGACTAGCGGGGGCTACAATGAGCAGTTCTTC.

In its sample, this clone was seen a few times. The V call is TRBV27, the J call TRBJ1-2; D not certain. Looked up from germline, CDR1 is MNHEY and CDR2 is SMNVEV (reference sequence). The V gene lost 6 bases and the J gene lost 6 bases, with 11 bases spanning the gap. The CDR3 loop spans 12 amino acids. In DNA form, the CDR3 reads TGTGCCAGCAGGCCGTCCCAGGATGGCTACACCTTC. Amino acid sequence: CASRPSQDGYTF.

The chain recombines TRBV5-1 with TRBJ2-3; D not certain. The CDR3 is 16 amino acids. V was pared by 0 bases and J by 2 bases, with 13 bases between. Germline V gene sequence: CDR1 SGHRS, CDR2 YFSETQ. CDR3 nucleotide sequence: TGCGCCAGCAGCTTGGGAGAGGCCCCGACCACAGATACGCAGTATTTT. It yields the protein CASSLGEAPTTDTQYF.

The CDR3 region has the DNA TGTGCCAGCAGGCCGCCGGGGACAGGAACGTCCGAGCAGTACTTC. This sequence encodes CASRPPGTGTSEQYF. The chain couples TRBV6-1 to TRBJ2-7; 8 nucleotides line up with TRBD1. With 6 bases clipped from V and 6 bases from J, the junction kept 13 bases outside the gene matches. CDR1 and CDR2 (germline): MNHNS, SASEGT. This CDR3 region has 15 residues.

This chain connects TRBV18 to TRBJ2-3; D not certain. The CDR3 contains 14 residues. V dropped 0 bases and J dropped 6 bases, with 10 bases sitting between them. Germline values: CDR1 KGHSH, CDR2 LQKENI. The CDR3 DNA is TGTGCCAGCTCACCACCCGGGTTGCCTGATACGCAGTATTTT. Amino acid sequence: CASSPPGLPDTQYF.

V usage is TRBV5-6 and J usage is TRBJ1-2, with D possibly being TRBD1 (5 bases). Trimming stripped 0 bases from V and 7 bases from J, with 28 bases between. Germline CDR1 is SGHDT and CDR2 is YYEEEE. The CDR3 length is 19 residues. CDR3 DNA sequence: TGTGCCAGCAGCTTGGTGGTCGTGGGGCGTACCCGTCCTTCGGTTGGCTACACCTTC. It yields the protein CASSLVVVGRTRPSVGYTF.

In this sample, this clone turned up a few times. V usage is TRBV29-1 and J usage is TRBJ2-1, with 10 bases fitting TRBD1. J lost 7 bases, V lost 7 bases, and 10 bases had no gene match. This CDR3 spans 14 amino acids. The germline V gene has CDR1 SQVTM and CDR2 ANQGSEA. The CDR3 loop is CSAYDRGLGNEQFF. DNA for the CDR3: TGCAGCGCATATGACAGGGGGCTGGGGAATGAGCAGTTCTTC.

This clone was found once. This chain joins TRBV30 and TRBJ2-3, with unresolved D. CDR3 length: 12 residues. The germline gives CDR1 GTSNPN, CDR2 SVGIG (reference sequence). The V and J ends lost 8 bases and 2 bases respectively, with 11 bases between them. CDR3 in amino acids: CALLVYTDTQYF. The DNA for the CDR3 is TGTGCCCTTCTGGTTTACACAGATACGCAGTATTTT.